The source of this TCR beta chain is a study of T-cell reconstitution after alpha-beta-depleted transplantation in children. Preparing the TCRbeta library involved the use of unique molecular identifiers. TCRdb reanalysed the PCR reads using MiXCR and keeps one entry per CDR3 protein. The sample carries 170,000 or so distinct CDR3 sequences, approximately 6.8% recorded once. This clonotype was picked up many times. V lost 4 bases to trimming and J lost 7 bases, with 15 bases between them. The CDR3 consists of 14 residues. CDR1 LGHNA and CDR2 YSLEER come from the germline V gene. This chain links TRBV4-3 with TRBJ2-3; D not resolved. Sequencing was performed on PBMCs from the stem cell graft donor, taken from the stem cell graft. This clonotype was obtained from a human donor who donated a stem cell graft to a child with Wiskott-Aldrich syndrome. The CDR3 sequence is CASSPSTSLNTQYF. DNA for the CDR3: TGCGCCAGCAGCCCCTCAACAAGCCTCAATACGCAGTATTTT.